This TCR beta chain was identified in a study of identical twins. Study-level results: Invariant MAIT and iNKT cells may have partly biased zero-insertion analyses. Excess twin sharing in beta out-of-frame sequences was weaker. Reduced insertions were recorded for abundant cord blood beta clonotypes, with no such pattern in memory repertoires.

The CDR3 loop spans 17 amino acids. In germline, CDR1 is SGHAT, CDR2 FQNNGV. Trimming cost V 4 bases and J 1 base; bases outside gene matches: 10. Comments on this clonotype: Its antigen is currently unknown.

One entry per CDR3 protein results from TCRdb running MiXCR on the 5' RACE reads. The sample consists of fewer than 550,000 distinct CDR3 sequences, roughly 13% of them appearing once. The same specimen was also included in a second study, on yellow fever vaccine responses in identical twins. As that report states: Twins' T cell vaccine responses reportedly looked partly convergent, partly personalized.

Sequencing used CD4+ T cells sorted from blood. The receptor comes from a woman aged 18-29 years in good health. The genes are TRBV11-2 and TRBJ2-5; 9 positions agree with TRBD2. The CDR3 coding sequence is TGTGCCAGCAGCTCCCGAGGGGCGACTAGCGGCCAAGAGACCCAGTACTTC. Protein product: CASSSRGATSGQETQYF.